This is a list of T cell receptor beta chains from one sample in a study of T cell responses to AZD1222 COVID-19 vaccine. Here immunoSEQ multiplex PCR was the method, and the copy in TCRdb shows in-frame clones only, minus some. This table has about 120,000 clones, 86% appearing once. This sample comprised peripheral blood, obtained 28 days after the second AZD1222 dose. Receptors originate from an adult who received the AZD1222 COVID-19 vaccine. The CDR3 runs from the conserved cysteine through the conserved F or W.

V,J,CDR3
TRBV18,TRBJ1-5,CASSPPNQPQHF
TRBV6-5,TRBJ1-2,CASSYSPTVHYGYTF
TRBV7-6,TRBJ1-1,CASSLNANTEAFF
TRBV10-3,TRBJ1-5,CAGPTGGNQPQHF
TRBV5-1,TRBJ2-7,CASSLEGVYEQYF
TRBV6-5,TRBJ1-2,CASSYLNAGLYGYTF
TRBV5-1,TRBJ2-1,CASSLGPLGDRVGSYNEQFF
TRBV2,TRBJ1-5,CASSDHPTGSNQPQHF
TRBV2,TRBJ1-3,CASSEASNTIYF
TRBV28,TRBJ1-1,CASSWQNMNTEAFF
TRBV3-1/TRBV3-2,TRBJ1-2,CASSQTTGTGVGGYTF
TRBV5-4,TRBJ1-4,CASSNRDRRFNEKLFF
TRBV5-8,TRBJ1-5,CASTPREGGQPQHF
TRBV9,TRBJ2-3,CASTLRGGLSTDTQYF